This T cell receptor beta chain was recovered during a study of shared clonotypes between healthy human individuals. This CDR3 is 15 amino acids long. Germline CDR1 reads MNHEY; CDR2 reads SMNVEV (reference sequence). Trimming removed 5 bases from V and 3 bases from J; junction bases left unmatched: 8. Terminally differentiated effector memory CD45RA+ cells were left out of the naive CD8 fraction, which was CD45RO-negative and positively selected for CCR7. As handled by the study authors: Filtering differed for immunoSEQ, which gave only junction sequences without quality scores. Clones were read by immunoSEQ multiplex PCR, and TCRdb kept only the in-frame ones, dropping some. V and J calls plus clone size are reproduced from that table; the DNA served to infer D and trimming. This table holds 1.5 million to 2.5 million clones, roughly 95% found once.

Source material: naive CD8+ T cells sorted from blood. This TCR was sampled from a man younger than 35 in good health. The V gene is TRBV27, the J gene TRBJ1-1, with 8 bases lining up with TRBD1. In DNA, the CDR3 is TGTGCCAGCAGTCTCGGACAGGGTGGGTACACTGAAGCTTTCTTT. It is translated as CASSLGQGGYTEAFF.